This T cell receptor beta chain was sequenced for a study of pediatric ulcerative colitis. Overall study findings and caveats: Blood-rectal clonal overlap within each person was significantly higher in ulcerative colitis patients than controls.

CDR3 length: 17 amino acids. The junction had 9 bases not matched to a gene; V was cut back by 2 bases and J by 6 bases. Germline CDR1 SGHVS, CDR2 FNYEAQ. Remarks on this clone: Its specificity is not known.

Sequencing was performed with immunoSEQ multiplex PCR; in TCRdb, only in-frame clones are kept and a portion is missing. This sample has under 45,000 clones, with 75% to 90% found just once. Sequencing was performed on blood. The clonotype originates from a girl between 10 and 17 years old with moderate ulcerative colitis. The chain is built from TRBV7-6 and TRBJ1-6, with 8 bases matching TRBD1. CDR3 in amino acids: CASSLISAGGINSPLHF. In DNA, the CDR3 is TGTGCCAGCAGCTTAATCTCGGCAGGGGGCATTAATTCACCCCTCCACTTT.